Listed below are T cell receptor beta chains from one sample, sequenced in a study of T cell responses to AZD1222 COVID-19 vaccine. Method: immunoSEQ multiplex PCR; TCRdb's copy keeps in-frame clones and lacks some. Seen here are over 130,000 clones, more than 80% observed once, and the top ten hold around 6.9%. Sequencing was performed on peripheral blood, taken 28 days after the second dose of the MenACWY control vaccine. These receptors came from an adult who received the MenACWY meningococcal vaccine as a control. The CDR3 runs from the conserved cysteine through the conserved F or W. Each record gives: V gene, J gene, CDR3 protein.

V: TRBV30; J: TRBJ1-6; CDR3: CAWRAGFNSPLHF
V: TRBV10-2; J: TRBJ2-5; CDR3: CASSERDAGNQETQYF
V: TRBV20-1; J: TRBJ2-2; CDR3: CSASVDARDTGELFF
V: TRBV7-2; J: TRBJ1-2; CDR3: CASSLVQGPNYGYTF
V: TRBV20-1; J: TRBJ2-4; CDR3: CSAPGGGIQYF
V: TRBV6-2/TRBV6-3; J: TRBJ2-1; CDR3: CASSYGDASGQFF
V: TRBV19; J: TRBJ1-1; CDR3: CASLRGGMNTEAFF
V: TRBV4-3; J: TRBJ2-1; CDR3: CASSQESYESLPHEQFF
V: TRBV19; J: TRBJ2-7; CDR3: CASSPGPSYEQYF
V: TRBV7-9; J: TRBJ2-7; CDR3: CASSFGPSTYEQYF
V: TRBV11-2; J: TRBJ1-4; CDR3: CASTLTTGWEKLFF
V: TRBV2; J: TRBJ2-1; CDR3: CASSVPGQGVSGLAGGPSYNEQFF
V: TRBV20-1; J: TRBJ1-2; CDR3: CSASADLYGYTF
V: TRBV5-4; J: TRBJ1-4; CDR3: CASSAGHQGDEKLFF